The next 24 T cell receptor beta chains were all read from a single sample in a study of cytomegalovirus exposure and HLA in healthy donors. Vbeta (60) and Jbeta (13) primers were used in the PCR. Profiling relied on immunoSEQ multiplex PCR, and the TCRdb table lists in-frame clones only, not all of them. The sample shows 180,000 or so clones, around 78% of them seen only once. Sequenced input: PBMCs. The receptors were gathered from a woman in her twenties or thirties in good health and CMV-seropositive.

This chain connects TRBV4-3 to TRBJ1-2; possibly TRBD1 for D (6 bases). V gave up 2 bases and J gave up 4 bases, with 11 bases separating them. Germline CDR1 LGHNA, CDR2 YSLEER. The CDR3 consists of 14 residues. The CDR3 nucleotides are TGCGCCAGCAGCCAACTAGGGGGAAGCTATGGCTACACCTTC. This gives the protein CASSQLGGSYGYTF.

V and J are TRBV6-1 and TRBJ2-1, with 7 bases fitting TRBD1. Germline V CDR1 and CDR2: MNHNS, SASEGT. The J segment lost 13 bases and the V segment lost 6 bases, leaving 9 bases of the junction unmatched. CDR3 length equals 12 residues. The CDR3 region is CASSESGQTQFF. The DNA of the CDR3 is TGTGCCAGCAGCGAGTCGGGACAGACTCAGTTCTTC.

This chain links TRBV7-2 with TRBJ1-2; 7 bases agree with TRBD1. The CDR3 loop spans 13 amino acids. V gave up 5 bases and J gave up 9 bases; unmatched junction bases: 9. Per germline, CDR1 SGHTA and CDR2 FQGNSA. DNA for the CDR3: TGTGCCAGCAGCCGGGACAGACCTTCTAGCTACACCTTC. Amino acid sequence: CASSRDRPSSYTF.

The rearrangement joins TRBV6-5 to TRBJ2-3, with D perhaps TRBD2 (5 bases). The CDR3 contains 14 residues. Trimming took 7 bases from V and 2 from J, leaving 13 bases between them. CDR1 is MNHEY and CDR2 is SVGAGI in the germline V gene. CDR3 residues: CASTRTQSTDTQYF. Here the CDR3 DNA reads TGTGCCAGCACCAGGACTCAGTCCACAGATACGCAGTATTTT.

In its sample, this clone was seen a few times. The chain combines TRBV5-6 with TRBJ2-3; a weak D match, TRBD2 (5 bases). The CDR3 is made up of 17 amino acids. With 1 base removed from V and 0 bases from J, the gap between germline ends came to 15 bases. Germline V gene lookup returns CDR1 SGHDT and CDR2 YYEEEE. CDR3 sequence: CASSLIEAGPSTDTQYF. The CDR3, as DNA: TGTGCCAGCAGCTTGATAGAGGCGGGCCCTAGCACAGATACGCAGTATTTT. Complete variable domain (other parts from reference TRBV5-6 and TRBJ2-3): DAGVTQSPTHLIKTRGQQVTLRCSPKSGHDTVSWYQQALGQGPQFIFQYYEEEERQRGNFPDRFSGHQFPNYSSELNVNALLLGDSALYLCASSLIEAGPSTDTQYFGPGTRLTVL.

This clone has more than one count but fewer than ten. This chain joins TRBV7-9 and TRBJ1-1; TRBD1 matches 10 bases. The CDR3 covers 16 residues. CDR1 is SEHNR, CDR2 FQNEAQ, per germline (reference sequence). The trim removed 2 bases at V and 4 bases at J, leaving 7 bases unmatched. The CDR3 is CASSLNPGQGSTEAFF. The CDR3 nucleotides read TGTGCCAGCAGCTTAAATCCGGGACAGGGGAGCACTGAAGCTTTCTTT.

V is TRBV2 and J is TRBJ1-1; D is undetermined. CDR3 length equals 16 residues. V lost 6 bases to trimming and J lost 3 bases, with 20 bases between them. The germline V gene encodes CDR1 SNHLY and CDR2 FYNNEI. CDR3 region: CASSGTGVKVYTEAFF. DNA for the CDR3: TGTGCCAGCAGCGGAACCGGGGTAAAAGTTTACACTGAAGCTTTCTTT.

This clone has just a few counts. V gene TRBV5-1 combines with J gene TRBJ2-7, with 16 nucleotides matching TRBD2. CDR1 and CDR2 (germline): SGHRS, YFSETQ. V was pared by 4 bases and J by 7 bases, with 11 bases of the junction left unmatched. The CDR3 loop spans 17 amino acids. The CDR3 sequence is CASSGGTSGRDLGEQYF. CDR3 in DNA: TGCGCCAGCAGCGGGGGGACTAGCGGGAGGGACCTCGGGGAGCAGTACTTC.

This clone was recorded a few times. V is TRBV4-3 and J is TRBJ2-7, with 7 bases aligning to TRBD2. The germline gives CDR1 LGHNA, CDR2 YSLEER. Trimming at V came to 2 bases and at J to 3 bases, leaving 1 base not matched to a gene. The CDR3 has 13 amino acids. The CDR3 region is CASSQREGYEQYF. CDR3 coding DNA: TGCGCCAGCAGCCAAAGGGAGGGCTACGAGCAGTACTTC.

The CDR3 DNA follows: TGCGCCAGCAGCCAAGATTTCGGGACAGGGCCAGCTAACTATGGCTACACCTTC. Translating gives CASSQDFGTGPANYGYTF. J is TRBJ1-2 and V is TRBV4-1; 9 bases fit TRBD1. The trim removed 0 bases at V and 0 bases at J, leaving 8 bases unmatched. This CDR3 has 18 amino acids. Germline V lookup: CDR1 MGHRA, CDR2 YSYEKL.

The V gene is TRBV9, the J gene TRBJ1-1; no definite D call. The CDR3 runs to 15 residues. The V end lost 0 bases, the J end lost 5 bases, and 14 bases lay between the germline ends. CDR1 is SGDLS and CDR2 is YYNGEE in the germline V gene. In DNA, the CDR3 is TGTGCCAGCAGCGTAGATGGGAGGGAACAGACTGAAGCTTTCTTT. It is translated as CASSVDGREQTEAFF. The full variable domain, its missing parts supplied by reference TRBV9 and TRBJ1-1, is DSGVTQTPKHLITATGQRVTLRCSPRSGDLSVYWYQQSLDQGLQFLIQYYNGEERAKGNILERFSAQQFPDLHSELNLSSLELGDSALYFCASSVDGREQTEAFFGQGTRLTVV.

The genes are TRBV5-4 and TRBJ2-3; 11 nucleotides line up with TRBD2. After removal of 3 bases from V and 5 bases from J, the junction contained 8 bases not matched to a gene. The germline CDR1 and CDR2 sequences are SGHNT and YYREEE (reference sequence). This CDR3 is 16 amino acids long. Written as DNA, the CDR3 is TGTGCCAGCAGCTCGCCGGCCCTAGCGGGGGGAGATACGCAGTATTTT. Amino acids: CASSSPALAGGDTQYF.

The rearrangement uses TRBV10-2 and TRBJ2-3; 14 bases match TRBD2. The CDR3 runs 16 residues. The junction had 9 bases not matched to a gene; V was cut back by 6 bases and J by 7 bases. Germline CDR1 WSHSY, CDR2 SAAADI. The CDR3 region is CASSLTSGGARNTQYF. In DNA, the CDR3 is TGCGCCAGCAGCTTGACTAGCGGGGGGGCCCGGAATACGCAGTATTTT.

The genes are TRBV18 and TRBJ1-6; D gene ambiguous. Trimming pared 3 bases from V and 3 bases from J, leaving 9 bases between. Germline loops: CDR1 KGHSH, CDR2 LQKENI. The CDR3 spans 15 residues. The CDR3 coding sequence is TGTGCCAGCTCACCGGCGGCCGACTATAATTCACCCCTCCACTTT. Encoded protein: CASSPAADYNSPLHF.

This chain connects TRBV7-2 to TRBJ1-2, with D tentatively TRBD1 (6 bases). Trimming removed 5 bases from V and 5 bases from J, with 15 bases in between. The CDR3 is made up of 14 amino acids. CDR1 SGHTA and CDR2 FQGNSA come from the germline V gene. CDR3 nucleotides: TGTGCCAGCAGCCCAGGACAGCTTGTATATGGCTACACCTTC. It specifies CASSPGQLVYGYTF.

The V gene is TRBV5-6, the J gene TRBJ1-2; weak D call: TRBD1 (5 bases). V lost 2 bases to trimming and J lost 4 bases, with 15 bases between them. Germline-derived CDR1 and CDR2 are SGHDT and YYEEEE. This CDR3 is 15 amino acids long. CDR3 in DNA: TGTGCCAGCAGCTTCGGAGACAGCAGACTCTATGGCTACACCTTC. This translates into CASSFGDSRLYGYTF.

This chain joins TRBV30 and TRBJ1-5; 11 positions agree with TRBD1. The germline CDR1 and CDR2 sequences are GTSNPN and SVGIG (reference sequence). J was trimmed by 0 bases and V by 2 bases; bases with no gene match: 6. CDR3 length equals 17 residues. CDR3 in DNA: TGTGCCTGGAGTAAGGACAGGGGGCTACCTAGCAATCAGCCCCAGCATTTT. It yields the protein CAWSKDRGLPSNQPQHF.

Points on this clone: Distinct nucleotide sequences in the sample also encode this CDR3. V gene TRBV27 combines with J gene TRBJ2-2, with TRBD1 identical over 8 bases. Germline assignment: CDR1 MNHEY and CDR2 SMNVEV (reference sequence). J was trimmed by 6 bases and V by 1 base; bases with no gene match: 4. The CDR3 spans 15 residues. The CDR3 region is CASSLLAGGPGELFF. For the CDR3, the DNA is TGTGCCAGCAGTTTATTGGCAGGGGGCCCCGGGGAGCTGTTTTTT.

V usage is TRBV5-6 and J usage is TRBJ1-2, with D perhaps matching TRBD1 (6 bases). CDR1 is SGHDT and CDR2 is YYEEEE in the germline V gene. Trimming stripped 5 bases from V and 6 bases from J, with 11 bases between. This CDR3 region has 12 residues. The CDR3 here is CASSPRTDGYTF. The CDR3 DNA sequence: TGTGCCAGCAGTCCACGGACAGATGGCTACACCTTC.

The J gene is TRBJ2-2, the V gene TRBV5-1; 8 bases line up with TRBD2. The CDR3 consists of 20 residues. Unmatched junction bases numbered 16, after V lost 3 bases and J lost 0 bases. Germline CDR1 reads SGHRS; CDR2 reads YFSETQ. CDR3 protein: CASSSGRITQRGTNTGELFF. The CDR3 region has the DNA TGCGCCAGCAGCTCCGGACGCATAACACAGCGGGGGACGAACACCGGGGAGCTGTTTTTT.

CDR3 coding DNA: TGTGCCAGCAGCCCAAGGACAGGGATCCCTCTAGGCTATGGCTACACCTTC. It yields the protein CASSPRTGIPLGYGYTF. This chain connects TRBV7-9 to TRBJ1-2, with 8 bases fitting TRBD1. Germline assignment: CDR1 SEHNR and CDR2 FQNEAQ (reference sequence). The V segment lost 5 bases and the J segment 4 bases; nucleotides outside the gene matches: 15. The CDR3 is 17 amino acids.

The chain uses TRBV4-3 and TRBJ2-7; perhaps TRBD1 as D (5 bases). Germline assignment: CDR1 LGHNA and CDR2 YSLEER. This CDR3 comprises 14 residues. Between the trimmed V and J ends, which lost 0 bases and 3 bases, there was a span of 9 bases. Here the CDR3 DNA reads TGCGCCAGCAGCCAAGATCAGGACAACTACGAGCAGTACTTC. Its protein product is CASSQDQDNYEQYF.

In this sample, this clone turned up a few times. This chain links TRBV4-3 with TRBJ2-1; 8 nucleotides match TRBD1. Trimming removed 0 bases from V and 8 bases from J; junction bases left unmatched: 12. Germline CDR1 reads LGHNA; CDR2 reads YSLEER. The CDR3 spans 17 residues. The CDR3 loop is CASSQDPTTGVSDEQFF. The CDR3, as DNA: TGCGCCAGCAGCCAAGATCCGACGACAGGGGTTTCGGATGAGCAGTTCTTC.

Turning to this clone: One junction end disagrees with the germline gene, perhaps due to a read error. The chain has TRBV2 and TRBJ2-1; D is possibly TRBD1 (5 bases). Germline CDR1 and CDR2: SNHLY and FYNNEI. There are 13 residues in the CDR3. The CDR3 DNA reads TGTGCCAGCAGTGAACAGGGTTACAGTGAGCAGTTCTTC. Translated: CASSEQGYSEQFF. The whole variable domain, filled in from reference TRBV2 and TRBJ2-1, reads EPEVTQTPSHQVTQMGQEVILRCVPISNHLYFYWYRQILGQKVEFLVSFYNNEISEKSEIFDDQFSVERPDGSNFTLKIRSTKLEDSAMYFCASSEQGYSEQFFGPGTRLTVL.